This TCR beta chain was profiled in a study of T cells in Graves' hyperthyroidism and ophthalmopathy. Remarks on this clonotype: Its antigen is currently unknown. A clone one base away is much larger, so this may be a read error.

The CDR3 consists of 12 residues. Germline assignment: CDR1 MNHEY and CDR2 SVGEGT. Trimming stripped 5 bases from V and 11 bases from J, with 15 bases between. General observations from the study: Before onset, ophthalmopathy was predicted by the model a median 6.5 months earlier. Blood also carried most thyroid clonotypes expanded above 0.001.

What was amplified from RNA transcripts were TCR beta CDR3 regions. The TCR CDR3 first-round RT-PCR relied on the HTBI primer set. TCRdb fed the multiplex PCR reads into MiXCR, producing one record per CDR3 protein. The sample has some 200,000 distinct CDR3 sequences, more than 15% seen once; the top ten hold approximately 46%. This TCR came from a man aged 45-60 years with Graves' hyperthyroidism. This chain connects TRBV6-2 or TRBV6-3 to TRBJ1-1, with D maybe TRBD1 (5 bases). The source material was blood. The CDR3 bases are TGTGCCAGCAGTCCACCGGGACGGTCCGCTTTCTTT. This translates into CASSPPGRSAFF.